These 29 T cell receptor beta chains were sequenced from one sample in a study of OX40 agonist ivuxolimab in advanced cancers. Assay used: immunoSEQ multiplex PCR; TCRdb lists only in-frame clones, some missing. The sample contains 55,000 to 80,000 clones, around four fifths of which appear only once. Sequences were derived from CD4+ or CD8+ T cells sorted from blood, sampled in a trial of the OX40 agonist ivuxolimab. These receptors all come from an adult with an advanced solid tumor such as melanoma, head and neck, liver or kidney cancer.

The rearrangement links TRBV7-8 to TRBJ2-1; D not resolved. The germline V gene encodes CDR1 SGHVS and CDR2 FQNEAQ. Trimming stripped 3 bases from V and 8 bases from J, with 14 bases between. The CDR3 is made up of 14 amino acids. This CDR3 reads CASSFLGLSDEQFF. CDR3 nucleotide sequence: TGTGCCAGCAGCTTTTTGGGTTTGAGCGATGAGCAGTTCTTC.

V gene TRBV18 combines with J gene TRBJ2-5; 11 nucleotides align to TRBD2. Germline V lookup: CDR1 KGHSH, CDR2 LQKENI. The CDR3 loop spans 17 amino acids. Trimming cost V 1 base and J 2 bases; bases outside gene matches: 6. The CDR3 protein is CASSPLGTSGLQETQYF. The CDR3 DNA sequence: TGTGCCAGCTCACCACTGGGGACTAGCGGTTTACAAGAGACCCAGTACTTC.

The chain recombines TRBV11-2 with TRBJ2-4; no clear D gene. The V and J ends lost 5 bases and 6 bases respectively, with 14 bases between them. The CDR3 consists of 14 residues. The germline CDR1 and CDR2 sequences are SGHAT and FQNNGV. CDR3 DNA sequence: TGTGCCAGCAGCCGACCCCTCGCAAGAAACATTCAGTACTTC. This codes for CASSRPLARNIQYF.

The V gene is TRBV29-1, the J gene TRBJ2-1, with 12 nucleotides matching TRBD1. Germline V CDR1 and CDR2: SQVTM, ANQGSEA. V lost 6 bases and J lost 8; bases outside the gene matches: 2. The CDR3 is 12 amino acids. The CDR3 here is CSVGTGGDEQFF. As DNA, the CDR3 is TGCAGCGTCGGGACAGGGGGCGATGAGCAGTTCTTC.

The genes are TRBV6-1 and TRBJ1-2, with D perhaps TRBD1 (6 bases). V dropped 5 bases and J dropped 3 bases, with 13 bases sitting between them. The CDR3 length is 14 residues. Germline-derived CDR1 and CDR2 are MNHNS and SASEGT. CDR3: CASSSYDRYYGYTF. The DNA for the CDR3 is TGTGCCAGCAGTTCTTACGACAGGTACTATGGCTACACCTTC.

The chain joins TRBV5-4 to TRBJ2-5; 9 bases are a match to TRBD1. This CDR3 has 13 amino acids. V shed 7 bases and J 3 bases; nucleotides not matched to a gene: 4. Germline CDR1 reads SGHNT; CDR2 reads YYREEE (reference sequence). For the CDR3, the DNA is TGTGCCAGCTCCCGGACAGGGGAAGAGACCCAGTACTTC. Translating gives CASSRTGEETQYF.

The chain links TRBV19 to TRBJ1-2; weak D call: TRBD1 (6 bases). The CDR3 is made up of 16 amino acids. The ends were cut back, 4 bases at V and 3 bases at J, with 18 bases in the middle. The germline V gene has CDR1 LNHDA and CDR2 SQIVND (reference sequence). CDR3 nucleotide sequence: TGTGCCAGTAGTACGGGACAAAGGGAGGGGTACTATGGCTACACCTTC. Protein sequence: CASSTGQREGYYGYTF.

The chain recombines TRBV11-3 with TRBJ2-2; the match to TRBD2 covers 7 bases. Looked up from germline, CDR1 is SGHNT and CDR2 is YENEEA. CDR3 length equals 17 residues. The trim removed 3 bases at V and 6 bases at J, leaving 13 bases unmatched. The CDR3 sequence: CASSFHIRTSGAGELFF. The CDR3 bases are TGTGCCAGCAGCTTCCATATACGGACTAGTGGGGCCGGGGAGCTGTTTTTT.

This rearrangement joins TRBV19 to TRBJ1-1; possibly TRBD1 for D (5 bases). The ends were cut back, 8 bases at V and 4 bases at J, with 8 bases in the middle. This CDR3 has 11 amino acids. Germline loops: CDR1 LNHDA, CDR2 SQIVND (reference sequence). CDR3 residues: CASAGFTEAFF. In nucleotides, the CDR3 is TGTGCCAGTGCAGGGTTCACTGAAGCTTTCTTT. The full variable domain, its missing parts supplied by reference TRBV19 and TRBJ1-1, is DGGITQSPKYLFRKEGQNVTLSCEQNLNHDAMYWYRQDPGQGLRLIYYSQIVNDFQKGDIAEGYSVSREKKESFPLTVTSAQKNPTAFYLCASAGFTEAFFGQGTRLTVV.

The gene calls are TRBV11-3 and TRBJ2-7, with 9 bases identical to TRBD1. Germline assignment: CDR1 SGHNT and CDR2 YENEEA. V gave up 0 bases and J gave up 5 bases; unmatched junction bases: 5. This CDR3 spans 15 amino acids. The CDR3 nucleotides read TGTGCCAGCAGCTTAGACGGGACAGGGTTCCACGAGCAGTACTTC. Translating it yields CASSLDGTGFHEQYF.

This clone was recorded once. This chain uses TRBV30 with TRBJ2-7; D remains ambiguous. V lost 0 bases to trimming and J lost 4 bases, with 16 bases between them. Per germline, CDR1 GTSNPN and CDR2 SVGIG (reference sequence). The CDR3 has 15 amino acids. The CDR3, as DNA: TGTGCCTGGAGTGTATTGGGCGTAGGGCCTTACGAGCAGTACTTC. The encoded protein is CAWSVLGVGPYEQYF.

This CDR3 reads CSVEGDLRGTDTQYF. The CDR3 DNA reads TGCAGCGTTGAGGGCGACCTTCGGGGGACAGATACGCAGTATTTT. The chain combines TRBV29-1 with TRBJ2-3; D is perhaps TRBD2 (6 bases). Trimming pared 3 bases from V and 3 bases from J, leaving 16 bases between. The CDR3 sequence is 15 residues long. The V gene's germline CDR1 is SQVTM and CDR2 ANQGSEA.

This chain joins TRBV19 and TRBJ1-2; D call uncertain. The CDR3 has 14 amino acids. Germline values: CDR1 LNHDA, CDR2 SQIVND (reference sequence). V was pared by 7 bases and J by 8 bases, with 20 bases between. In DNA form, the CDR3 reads TGTGCCAGTACCATGACAAGCGCCCTAGGAGGCTACACCTTC. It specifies CASTMTSALGGYTF.

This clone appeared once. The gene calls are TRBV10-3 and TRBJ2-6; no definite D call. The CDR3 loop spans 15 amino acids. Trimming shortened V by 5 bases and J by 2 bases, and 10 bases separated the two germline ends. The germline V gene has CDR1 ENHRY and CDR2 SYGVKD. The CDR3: CAISPPLTGANVLTF. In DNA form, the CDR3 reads TGTGCCATCAGTCCGCCCCTCACTGGGGCCAACGTCCTGACTTTC.

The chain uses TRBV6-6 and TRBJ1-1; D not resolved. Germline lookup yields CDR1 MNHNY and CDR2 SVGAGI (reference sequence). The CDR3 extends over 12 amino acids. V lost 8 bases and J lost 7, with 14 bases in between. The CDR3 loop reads CASSWPTNEAFF. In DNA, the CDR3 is TGTGCCAGCTCTTGGCCCACCAATGAAGCTTTCTTT.

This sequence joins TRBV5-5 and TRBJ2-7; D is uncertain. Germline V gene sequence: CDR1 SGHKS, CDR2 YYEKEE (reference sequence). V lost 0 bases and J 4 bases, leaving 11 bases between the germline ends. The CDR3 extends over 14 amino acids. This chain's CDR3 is CASSLGGTTYEQYF. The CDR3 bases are TGTGCCAGCAGCTTGGGGGGAACGACGTACGAGCAGTACTTC.

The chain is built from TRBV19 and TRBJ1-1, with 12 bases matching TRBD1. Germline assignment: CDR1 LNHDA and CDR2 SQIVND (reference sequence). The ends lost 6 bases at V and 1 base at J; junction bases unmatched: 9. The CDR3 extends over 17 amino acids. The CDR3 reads CASSSRGTGGRNTEAFF. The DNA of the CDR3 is TGTGCCAGTAGCTCGCGGGGGACAGGGGGCAGGAACACTGAAGCTTTCTTT. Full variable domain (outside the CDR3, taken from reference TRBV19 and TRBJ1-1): DGGITQSPKYLFRKEGQNVTLSCEQNLNHDAMYWYRQDPGQGLRLIYYSQIVNDFQKGDIAEGYSVSREKKESFPLTVTSAQKNPTAFYLCASSSRGTGGRNTEAFFGQGTRLTVV.

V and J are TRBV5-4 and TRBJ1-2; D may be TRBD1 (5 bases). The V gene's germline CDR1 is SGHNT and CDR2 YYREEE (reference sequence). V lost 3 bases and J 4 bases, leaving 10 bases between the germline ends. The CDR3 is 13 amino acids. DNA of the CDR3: TGTGCCAGCAGCTCCCAGGGCGCCTATGGCTACACCTTC. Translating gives CASSSQGAYGYTF.

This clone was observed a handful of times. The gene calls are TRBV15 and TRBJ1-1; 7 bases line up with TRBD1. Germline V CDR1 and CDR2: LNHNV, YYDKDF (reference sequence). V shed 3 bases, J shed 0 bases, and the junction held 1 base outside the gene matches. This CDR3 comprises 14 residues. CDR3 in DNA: TGTGCCACCAGCAGGGACAGGCTGAACACTGAAGCTTTCTTT. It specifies CATSRDRLNTEAFF.

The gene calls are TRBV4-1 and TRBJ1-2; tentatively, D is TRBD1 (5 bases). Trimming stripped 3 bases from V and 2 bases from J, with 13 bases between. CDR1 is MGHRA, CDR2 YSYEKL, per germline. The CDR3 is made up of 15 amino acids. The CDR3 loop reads CASSQTGTVNYGYTF. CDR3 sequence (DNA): TGCGCCAGCAGCCAGACCGGGACGGTAAACTATGGCTACACCTTC.

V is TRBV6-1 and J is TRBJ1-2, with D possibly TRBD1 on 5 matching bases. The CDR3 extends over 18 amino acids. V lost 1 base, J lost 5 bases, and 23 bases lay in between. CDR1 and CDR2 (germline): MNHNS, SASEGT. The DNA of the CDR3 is TGTGCCAGCAGTGAAGGGGGGAGCCTGGGCCTGGGCGGGTATGGCTACACCTTC. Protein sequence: CASSEGGSLGLGGYGYTF.

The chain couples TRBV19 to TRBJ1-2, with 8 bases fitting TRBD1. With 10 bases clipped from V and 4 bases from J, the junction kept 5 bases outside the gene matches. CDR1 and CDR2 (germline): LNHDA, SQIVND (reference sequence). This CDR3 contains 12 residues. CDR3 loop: CATGDRTYGYTF. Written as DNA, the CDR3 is TGTGCCACCGGGGACAGGACCTATGGCTACACCTTC.

The CDR3: CASSKPLAGGGNIQYF. DNA of the CDR3: TGCGCCAGCAGCAAACCGCTAGCGGGGGGAGGGAACATTCAGTACTTC. The chain has TRBV4-1 and TRBJ2-4; 11 nucleotides align to TRBD2. After removal of 5 bases from V and 7 bases from J, the junction contained 10 bases not matched to a gene. CDR1 is MGHRA, CDR2 YSYEKL, per germline. This CDR3 region has 16 residues.

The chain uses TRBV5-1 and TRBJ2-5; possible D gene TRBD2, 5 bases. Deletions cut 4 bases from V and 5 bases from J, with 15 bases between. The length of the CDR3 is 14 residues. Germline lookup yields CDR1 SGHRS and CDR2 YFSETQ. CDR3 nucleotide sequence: TGCGCCAGCAGCACGGGAACCCCGGGGGAGACCCAGTACTTC. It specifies CASSTGTPGETQYF.

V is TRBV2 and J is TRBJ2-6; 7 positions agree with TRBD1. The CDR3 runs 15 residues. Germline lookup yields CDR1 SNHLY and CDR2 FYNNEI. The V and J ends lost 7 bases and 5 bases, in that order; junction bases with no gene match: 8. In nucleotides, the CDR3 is TGTGCCAGCACTCAGGGGGAACGCAGGGCCAACGTCCTGACTTTC. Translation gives CASTQGERRANVLTF. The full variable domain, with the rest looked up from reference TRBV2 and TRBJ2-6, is EPEVTQTPSHQVTQMGQEVILRCVPISNHLYFYWYRQILGQKVEFLVSFYNNEISEKSEIFDDQFSVERPDGSNFTLKIRSTKLEDSAMYFCASTQGERRANVLTFGAGSRLTVL.

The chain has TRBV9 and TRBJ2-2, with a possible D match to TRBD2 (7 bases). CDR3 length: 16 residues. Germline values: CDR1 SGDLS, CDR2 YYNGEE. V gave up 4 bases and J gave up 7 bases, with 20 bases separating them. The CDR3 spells CASSRGGGRIYGELFF. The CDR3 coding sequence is TGTGCCAGCAGCCGCGGGGGCGGGAGAATATACGGGGAGCTGTTTTTT.

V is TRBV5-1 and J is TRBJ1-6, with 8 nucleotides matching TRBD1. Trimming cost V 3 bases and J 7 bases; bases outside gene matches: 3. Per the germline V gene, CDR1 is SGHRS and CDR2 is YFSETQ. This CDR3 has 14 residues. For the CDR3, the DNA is TGCGCCAGCAGCTGGGGACAGGAAAATTCACCCCTCCACTTT. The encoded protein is CASSWGQENSPLHF. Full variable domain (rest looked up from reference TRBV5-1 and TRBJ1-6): KAGVTQTPRYLIKTRGQQVTLSCSPISGHRSVSWYQQTPGQGLQFLFEYFSETQRNKGNFPGRFSGRQFSNSRSEMNVSTLELGDSALYLCASSWGQENSPLHFGNGTRLTVT.

Here the CDR3 DNA reads TGTGCCAGCAGCTTGCGGGGGCGTGAGACTGAAGCTTTCTTT. Translation: CASSLRGRETEAFF. This chain uses TRBV7-9 with TRBJ1-1, with D perhaps matching TRBD1 (6 bases). CDR1 and CDR2 from the germline V gene are SEHNR and FQNEAQ (reference sequence). V lost 3 bases and J 5 bases, leaving 13 bases between the germline ends. The CDR3 extends over 14 amino acids.

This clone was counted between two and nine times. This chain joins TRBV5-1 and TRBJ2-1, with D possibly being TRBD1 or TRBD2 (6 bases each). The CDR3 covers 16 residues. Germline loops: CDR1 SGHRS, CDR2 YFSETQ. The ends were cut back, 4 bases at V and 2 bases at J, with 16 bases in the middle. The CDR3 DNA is TGCGCCAGCAGCCTCCACGGGGGCCTCGCCTACAATGAGCAGTTCTTC. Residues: CASSLHGGLAYNEQFF.